This entry lists 22 T cell receptor beta chains sequenced from one sample in a study of cytomegalovirus exposure and HLA in healthy donors (dated by TCRdb to about 2017). Library preparation used the immunoSEQ multiplex PCR assay. For the multiplex PCR, a mixture combining 60 forward primers for TCR Vbeta segments and 13 reverse primers for TCR Jbeta segments was used. TCRdb re-hosts the immuneACCESS table, in-frame sequences only. Its copies lack some clones; in the studies checked, an unresolved V gene accounts for under half of them, and the cause for the rest is not known. Within this sample are approximately 140,000 clones, with roughly 81% of them counted one time only. The top ten clonotypes cover approximately 1.5% of the sample. The specimen was PBMCs. These receptor sequences come from a female donor in good health and CMV-seronegative.

The V call is TRBV10-3, the J call TRBJ1-1; D perhaps matches TRBD1 (5 bases). The CDR3 length is 14 residues. Deletions cut 3 bases from V and 0 bases from J, with 8 bases between. Germline CDR1 and CDR2: ENHRY and SYGVKD. CDR3 DNA: TGTGCCATCAGTGAAGGGGCTATGAACACTGAAGCTTTCTTT. Protein: CAISEGAMNTEAFF.

V gene TRBV9 combines with J gene TRBJ1-5; 7 bases are shared with TRBD1. Per germline, CDR1 SGDLS and CDR2 YYNGEE. The CDR3 runs 15 residues. J lost 4 bases, V lost 3 bases, and 7 bases had no gene match. CDR3 sequence (DNA): TGTGCCAGCAGCGAAGATACAGGGGTTAATCAGCCCCAGCATTTT. Translating gives CASSEDTGVNQPQHF.

V and J are TRBV7-8 and TRBJ2-7, with TRBD2 as a possible D gene (7 bases). The CDR3 extends over 15 amino acids. Trimming took 7 bases from V and 1 from J, leaving 17 bases between them. The germline V gene encodes CDR1 SGHVS and CDR2 FQNEAQ. CDR3 in amino acids: CASTPGRGRSYEQYF. CDR3 nucleotide sequence: TGTGCCAGCACCCCTGGGCGGGGGCGATCCTACGAGCAGTACTTC.

The chain is built from TRBV4-1 and TRBJ2-1; 14 bases are a match to TRBD2. Germline V gene data show CDR1 as MGHRA and CDR2 as YSYEKL. V dropped 5 bases and J dropped 7; count of bases not matched to a gene: 16. The CDR3 spans 19 residues. The CDR3 DNA is TGCGCCAGCAGCGCCTACTTTATAGAGGGACTAGCGGGAGATAATGAGCAGTTCTTC. Encoded protein: CASSAYFIEGLAGDNEQFF.

The CDR3 loop is CASSRQGASYNEQFF. As DNA, the CDR3 is TGTGCCAGCAGTAGACAGGGAGCCTCCTACAATGAGCAGTTCTTC. V and J are TRBV6-5 and TRBJ2-1; 7 bases align to TRBD1. Trimming took 5 bases from V and 0 from J; bases not matched to a gene: 4. The CDR3 is 15 residues long. Germline V gives CDR1 MNHEY, CDR2 SVGAGI.

This clone occurred once. The V call is TRBV6-6, the J call TRBJ1-3; D is undetermined. The germline CDR1 and CDR2 sequences are MNHNY and SVGAGI (reference sequence). The germline V and J ends were trimmed by 7 bases and 4 bases, with 8 bases remaining between them. The CDR3 runs 12 residues. For the CDR3, the DNA is TGTGCCAGCAACTACGGCGGAAACACCATATATTTT. Amino acid sequence: CASNYGGNTIYF.

This sequence joins TRBV11-3 and TRBJ1-6; tentative D call: TRBD1 (6 bases). CDR3 length equals 14 residues. The V gene's germline CDR1 is SGHNT and CDR2 YENEEA. The germline V and J ends were trimmed by 4 bases and 7 bases, with 11 bases remaining between them. This CDR3 reads CASSSGGGNSPLHF. The CDR3 DNA reads TGTGCCAGCAGCTCGGGGGGCGGGAATTCACCCCTCCACTTT.

V and J are TRBV15 and TRBJ2-1; D perhaps matches TRBD2 (6 bases). The CDR3 loop spans 16 amino acids. Germline lookup yields CDR1 LNHNV and CDR2 YYDKDF (reference sequence). V gave up 3 bases and J gave up 0 bases, with 12 bases separating them. The CDR3: CATSRSGSSSYNEQFF. CDR3 DNA: TGTGCCACCAGCAGGAGCGGGTCAAGCTCCTACAATGAGCAGTTCTTC.

Of note for this clone: An end of the junction differs from the germline gene, which may be a read error. V is TRBV7-7 and J is TRBJ2-1; 9 nucleotides align to TRBD2. The CDR3 loop spans 13 amino acids. Germline CDR1 SSHAT, CDR2 FNYEAQ (reference sequence). CDR3: CASSLSGGSEQFF. DNA of the CDR3: TGTGCTAGCAGCTTAAGCGGGGGGAGTGAGCAGTTCTTC.

The chain links TRBV30 to TRBJ1-2, with no clear D. From germline, CDR1 is GTSNPN and CDR2 SVGIG (reference sequence). The CDR3 runs 12 residues. Trimming removed 1 base from V and 8 bases from J, with 11 bases in between. The CDR3 reads CAWSALGRGYTF. DNA of the CDR3: TGTGCCTGGAGTGCTCTAGGTCGAGGCTACACCTTC.

V and J are TRBV23-1 and TRBJ1-4; D not resolved. TRBV23-1 is an ORF for which the function is uncertain. V shed 2 bases and J shed 2 bases, with 12 bases lying between them. The CDR3 is 16 amino acids. The DNA for the CDR3 is TGCGCCAGCAGTCAAAGGCATCTAGCTACTAATGAAAAACTGTTTTTT. This gives the protein CASSQRHLATNEKLFF.

The CDR3 sequence is CASSRGAGVQDTQYF. CDR3 coding DNA: TGTGCCAGCAGCCGGGGAGCGGGAGTTCAAGATACGCAGTATTTT. The genes are TRBV9 and TRBJ2-3, with TRBD2 matching 8 bases. Germline CDR1 is SGDLS and CDR2 is YYNGEE. The CDR3 is 15 amino acids. The J segment lost 5 bases and the V segment lost 4 bases, leaving 9 bases of the junction unmatched.

The chain joins TRBV6-1 to TRBJ2-2, with 13 positions matching TRBD2. CDR1 and CDR2 from the germline V gene are MNHNS and SASEGT. J was trimmed by 4 bases and V by 4 bases; bases with no gene match: 6. The length of the CDR3 is 17 residues. The CDR3 DNA is TGTGCCAGCAGTGCGTCCCGACTAGCGGGAGGCACCGGGGAGCTGTTTTTT. Translation gives CASSASRLAGGTGELFF.

The CDR3 nucleotides read TGTGCCATCAGTGGAAGCCGAGCGGGGGTAGGATTCTTC. Its protein is CAISGSRAGVGFF. The chain couples TRBV10-3 to TRBJ2-1; 8 bases align to TRBD2. The V gene end was trimmed by 4 bases and the J gene end by 16 bases; junction bases not matched to a gene: 12. The CDR3 has 13 residues. CDR1 and CDR2 from the germline V gene are ENHRY and SYGVKD.

V and J are TRBV28 and TRBJ2-7; 8 nucleotides align to TRBD1. Unmatched junction bases numbered 10, after V lost 6 bases and J lost 6 bases. This CDR3 is built from 14 residues. Germline CDR1 is MDHEN and CDR2 is SYDVKM. This CDR3 is CASRAGTGISEQYF. CDR3 bases: TGTGCCAGCAGGGCTGGGACAGGTATCTCCGAGCAGTACTTC.

J is TRBJ2-6 and V is TRBV9; TRBD1 agrees at 10 bases. V dropped 2 bases and J dropped 6; count of bases not matched to a gene: 8. The CDR3 covers 17 residues. Per the germline V gene, CDR1 is SGDLS and CDR2 is YYNGEE. The CDR3 coding sequence is TGTGCCAGCAGCGTTCCCGAGACAGGGGGCGAGGCCAACGTCCTGACTTTC. It codes for CASSVPETGGEANVLTF.

The V and J genes are TRBV14 and TRBJ2-1; weak D call: TRBD1 (7 bases). The CDR3 runs to 15 residues. The germline CDR1 and CDR2 sequences are SGHDN and FVKESK. V was cut by 2 bases and J by 6 bases, with 14 bases left in between. The CDR3: CASSQRRGRGNEQFF. The CDR3 region has the DNA TGTGCCAGCAGCCAACGAAGGGGGCGGGGCAATGAGCAGTTCTTC.

This clone has only a few counts. The chain employs TRBV30 and TRBJ2-1; TRBD2 matches at 8 bases. CDR3 length: 15 residues. Per the germline V gene, CDR1 is GTSNPN and CDR2 is SVGIG (reference sequence). V was clipped by 5 bases and J by 3 bases; unmatched bases: 9. CDR3 loop: CAWQSTSGRYNEQFF. The CDR3 bases are TGTGCCTGGCAGTCCACTAGCGGCCGCTACAATGAGCAGTTCTTC.

The chain employs TRBV2 and TRBJ1-4; no definite D call. The V end was cut by 7 bases, the J end by 0 bases, with 9 bases between. The length of the CDR3 is 14 residues. The germline gives CDR1 SNHLY, CDR2 FYNNEI. The CDR3 DNA sequence: TGTGCCAGCAATACAGCTGCAACTAATGAAAAACTGTTTTTT. It codes for CASNTAATNEKLFF.

The rearrangement joins TRBV6-6 to TRBJ2-7; 9 bases are shared with TRBD1. This CDR3 region has 15 residues. The germline V gene has CDR1 MNHNY and CDR2 SVGAGI (reference sequence). V was pared by 4 bases and J by 0 bases, with 4 bases of the junction left unmatched. The CDR3 loop reads CASSSGTGSSYEQYF. The DNA of the CDR3 is TGTGCCAGCAGTTCGGGGACAGGGAGCTCCTACGAGCAGTACTTC.

V and J are TRBV9 and TRBJ2-1; D may be TRBD2 (6 bases). Germline lookup yields CDR1 SGDLS and CDR2 YYNGEE. The CDR3 totals 14 residues. Trimming cost V 2 bases and J 8 bases, with 14 bases left between them. The CDR3 spells CASSVGGSRHEQFF. CDR3 DNA: TGTGCCAGCAGCGTTGGGGGGAGCCGGCATGAGCAGTTCTTC.

The rearrangement joins TRBV5-4 to TRBJ1-1, with D hard to call. This CDR3 contains 14 residues. Germline values: CDR1 SGHNT, CDR2 YYREEE (reference sequence). V lost 2 bases to trimming and J lost 1 base, with 9 bases between them. The CDR3 nucleotides are TGTGCCAGCAGCTTTTTCCGGGGGAACACTGAAGCTTTCTTT. It encodes CASSFFRGNTEAFF.